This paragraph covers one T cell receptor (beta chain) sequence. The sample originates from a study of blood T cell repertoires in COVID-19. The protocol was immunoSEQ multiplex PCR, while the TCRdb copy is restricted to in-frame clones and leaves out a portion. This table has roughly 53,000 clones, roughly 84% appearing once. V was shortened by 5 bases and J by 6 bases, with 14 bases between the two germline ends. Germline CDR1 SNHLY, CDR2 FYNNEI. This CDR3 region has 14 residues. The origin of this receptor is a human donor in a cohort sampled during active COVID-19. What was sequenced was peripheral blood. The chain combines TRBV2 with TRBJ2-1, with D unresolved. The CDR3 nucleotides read TGTGCCAGCAGTAACCGCCTCGGTCGCAATGAGCAGTTCTTC. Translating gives CASSNRLGRNEQFF.